This T cell receptor (beta chain) is from a study of T cells after somatic rescue of genetic block. Germline V gives CDR1 LGHNA, CDR2 YNFKEQ. V lost 9 bases and J lost 3; bases outside the gene matches: 7. This CDR3 is 16 amino acids long. Sequencing used immunoSEQ multiplex PCR; TCRdb keeps in-frame clones, though not all of them. The sample holds roughly 11,000 clones; around 74% are singletons and the top ten take 22%. This receptor was identified in a boy between 10 and 17 years old. The chain is built from TRBV4-2 and TRBJ2-2, with TRBD2 matching over 13 bases. The sequencing input was peripheral blood mononuclear cells (PBMCs). CDR3 DNA sequence: TGTGCCAGTACACTAGCGGGAGGGACCTACACCGGGGAGCTGTTTTTT. Translating it yields CASTLAGGTYTGELFF.